Listed here is a single T cell receptor beta chain. Its antigen is as yet unknown. Healthy bone marrow donors formed the donor group. This sample is part of a study of cytomegalovirus exposure and HLA in healthy donors. The PCR contained 60 Vbeta and 13 Jbeta primers. The method was immunoSEQ multiplex PCR; TCRdb's version includes in-frame clones alone and lacks a portion of them. The data show about 100,000 clones, around 83% seen once. Findings and caveats of the study: Reports credit the classifier with highly specific, highly sensitive diagnosis of cytomegalovirus status. The authors judged a highly shared variant cluster likely a sequencing artifact. About 87% or about 30% of the time was how often most TCR beta V segments were productive, according to an earlier analysis.

CDR1 and CDR2 from the germline V gene are MNHEY and SVGAGI. V gave up 3 bases and J gave up 6 bases; unmatched junction bases: 2. This CDR3 contains 13 residues. This TCR was sampled from a man aged 25 to 45 in good health and CMV-seronegative. The specimen was PBMCs. The chain recombines TRBV6-5 with TRBJ2-7; 10 bases line up with TRBD1. CDR3 in DNA: TGTGCCAGCAGTTATGACAGGGGGCTCGAGCAGTACTTC. It encodes CASSYDRGLEQYF.